This TCR beta chain was recorded in a study of metastatic and nonmetastatic thyroid tumors. As for the study in general: Repertoires of blood and of tissue (tumor or nodule) from malignant and benign thyroid patients were compared. Study-wide results and limits: Versus benign nodules, malignant thyroid tumors reportedly had significantly higher TCR beta diversity, in blood and tumor.

Patients had received no treatment of any kind before thyroid surgery. As processed by the authors: The distant-metastasis classifier for papillary thyroid cancer was built from CDR3 differences across clinicopathological groups. Via MiXCR, TCRdb re-called the PCR reads. The authors' filters were not applied to this entry. The profile shows fewer than 100,000 clones, 15% of them singletons. The V and J ends lost 5 bases and 6 bases respectively, with 15 bases between them. This CDR3 is built from 14 residues. Germline V gene lookup returns CDR1 SGHDN and CDR2 FVKESK. Concerning this clone: Its cognate antigen is unknown.

The rearrangement links TRBV14 to TRBJ2-3; perhaps TRBD1 as D (6 bases). The source is a female donor with papillary thyroid cancer or a benign thyroid nodule (not recorded which). Some clones in this sample may be carry-over from other donors' samples. Source material: blood. The CDR3 bases are TGTGCCAGCAGCACAGGGTCCTATTGGGATACGCAGTATTTT. It encodes CASSTGSYWDTQYF.